The 17 T cell receptor beta chains reported below all come from one sample, sequenced in a study of regulatory T cells in long-lasting Graves disease. iRepertoire HTBI primers and Arm-PCR of CDR3 regions built TCR beta libraries. TCRdb re-analysed the multiplex PCR reads in MiXCR, keeping a single row per CDR3 protein. The sample carries fewer than 450,000 distinct CDR3 sequences, approximately 15% recorded once. Time point indicated: newly diagnosed GD, antithyroid drugs for less than 3 months. RNA extracted from PBMCs served as the sequencing template. These records were also assigned to another study, of T cells in Graves' hyperthyroidism and ophthalmopathy.

Sequenced here: peripheral blood mononuclear cells (PBMCs), sampled at new diagnosis, from a patient treated with antithyroid drugs. The receptors come from a middle-aged woman with Graves disease.

There are a few counts of this clonotype. V usage is TRBV19 and J usage is TRBJ1-6; a weak D match, TRBD1 (6 bases). Trimming left V 1 base short and J 10 bases short, with 14 bases between. CDR1 is LNHDA and CDR2 is SQIVND in the germline V gene (reference sequence). The length of the CDR3 is 15 residues. The CDR3 DNA follows: TGTGCCAGTAGTATAGGGGGGGCCGGAGGATCACCCCTCCACTTT. Its translation: CASSIGGAGGSPLHF. The complete variable domain, with remaining parts taken from reference TRBV19 and TRBJ1-6, reads DGGITQSPKYLFRKEGQNVTLSCEQNLNHDAMYWYRQDPGQGLRLIYYSQIVNDFQKGDIAEGYSVSREKKESFPLTVTSAQKNPTAFYLCASSIGGAGGSPLHFGNGTRLTVT.

V usage is TRBV13 and J usage is TRBJ1-2, with 10 bases aligning to TRBD1. Germline CDR1 and CDR2: PRHDT and FYEKMQ (reference sequence). V gave up 5 bases and J gave up 7 bases; unmatched junction bases: 13. The CDR3 runs 16 residues. The CDR3 loop is CASSLFSGQGEGGYTF. The DNA of the CDR3 is TGTGCCAGCAGCCTCTTTTCCGGACAGGGGGAGGGTGGCTACACCTTC.

This clonotype has a handful of counts. This chain connects TRBV2 to TRBJ2-5, with D hard to call. Germline V gives CDR1 SNHLY, CDR2 FYNNEI. This CDR3 is 13 amino acids long. Trimming cost V 2 bases and J 5 bases, with 9 bases left between them. As DNA, the CDR3 is TGTGCCAGCAGTGAAACCCAGGTTGAGACCCAGTACTTC. It yields the protein CASSETQVETQYF.

This clonotype has at least ten counts. This chain joins TRBV12-3 or TRBV12-4 and TRBJ2-2; TRBD1 agrees at 9 bases. There are 15 residues in the CDR3. Unmatched junction bases numbered 5, after V lost 5 bases and J lost 4 bases. CDR3 loop: CASSSGQGSTGELFF. The CDR3 nucleotides read TGTGCCAGCAGTAGCGGACAGGGGTCCACCGGGGAGCTGTTTTTT.

This clonotype was counted at least ten times. The chain uses TRBV11-2 and TRBJ2-2; TRBD1 or TRBD2 may be the D gene (5 bases each). The germline gives CDR1 SGHAT, CDR2 FQNNGV. The CDR3 is 14 residues long. The V end lost 3 bases, the J end lost 8 bases, and 13 bases lay between the germline ends. CDR3 DNA sequence: TGTGCCAGCAGCTTGAGGGGTGGCACGGGGGAGCTGTTTTTT. This codes for CASSLRGGTGELFF. Complete variable domain (other parts from reference TRBV11-2 and TRBJ2-2): EAGVAQSPRYKIIEKRQSVAFWCNPISGHATLYWYQQILGQGPKLLIQFQNNGVVDDSQLPKDRFSAERLKGVDSTLKIQPAKLEDSAVYLCASSLRGGTGELFFGEGSRLTVL.

This clonotype was counted ten times or more. The J gene is TRBJ2-1, the V gene TRBV20-1; a weak D match, TRBD1 (8 bases). The CDR3 covers 14 residues. Trimming left V 5 bases short and J 3 bases short, with 14 bases between. Germline V gene data show CDR1 as DFQATT and CDR2 as SNEGSKA (reference sequence). The CDR3, as DNA: TGCAGTGCTGGGGGGGGGACAGGCTACAATGAGCAGTTCTTC. Protein: CSAGGGTGYNEQFF.

This clonotype occurred many times. The chain employs TRBV3-1 and TRBJ1-4; no clear D gene. Germline CDR1 LGHDT, CDR2 YNNKEL (reference sequence). The CDR3 has 12 amino acids. V was cut by 3 bases and J by 6 bases, with 5 bases left in between. This chain's CDR3 is CASSHRDEKLFF. For the CDR3, the DNA is TGTGCCAGCAGCCATCGCGATGAAAAACTGTTTTTT.

The table lists this clonotype with many counts. This chain uses TRBV6-2 or TRBV6-3 with TRBJ2-7, with 10 bases matching TRBD1. The CDR3 is 18 amino acids. The V gene end was trimmed by 5 bases and the J gene end by 3 bases; junction bases not matched to a gene: 16. CDR1 and CDR2 from the germline V gene are MNHEY and SVGEGT. DNA of the CDR3: TGTGCCAGCAGTCCGGGGGCCTCCGGGACAGGGGCGTTCTACGAGCAGTACTTC. It yields the protein CASSPGASGTGAFYEQYF.

Comment on this clonotype: With a much larger clone just one base away, this may be a read error. In this CDR3 the conserved last residue, phenylalanine or tryptophan, is missing, so a read error is likely. J is TRBJ2-5 and V is TRBV9, with TRBD2 matching over 13 bases. CDR1 and CDR2 from the germline V gene are SGDLS and YYNGEE. This CDR3 spans 16 amino acids. V shed 3 bases and J 1 base; nucleotides not matched to a gene: 3. The CDR3 bases are TGTGCCAGCAGCGCTACTAGCGGGGGGGTCCAAGAGACCCAGTACCTC. Amino acid sequence: CASSATSGGVQETQYL.

This clonotype was picked up many times. The chain carries TRBV7-2 and TRBJ2-1, with D possibly called TRBD1 or TRBD2 (5 bases each). The V and J ends lost 1 base and 3 bases respectively, with 10 bases between them. Per germline, CDR1 SGHTA and CDR2 FQGNSA. The CDR3 contains 15 residues. The CDR3 sequence is CASSLVEGIYNEQFF. In nucleotides, the CDR3 is TGTGCCAGCAGCTTAGTAGAGGGGATCTACAATGAGCAGTTCTTC.

The chain has TRBV6-1 and TRBJ1-4, with D perhaps TRBD1 (5 bases). This CDR3 contains 16 residues. Trimming took 8 bases from V and 0 from J, leaving 16 bases between them. Germline V gives CDR1 MNHNS, CDR2 SASEGT. The CDR3 sequence: CASAHGGYPTNEKLFF. The CDR3 coding sequence is TGTGCCAGCGCCCACGGGGGGTATCCAACTAATGAAAAACTGTTTTTT.

This clonotype has ten or more counts. This sequence joins TRBV28 and TRBJ1-6, with 9 bases fitting TRBD1. V was clipped by 5 bases and J by 0 bases; unmatched bases: 14. This CDR3 comprises 20 residues. Germline assignment: CDR1 MDHEN and CDR2 SYDVKM. The CDR3 region is CASSPWGTGYASSYNSPLHF. CDR3 in DNA: TGTGCCAGCAGTCCGTGGGGGACAGGGTACGCTAGCTCCTATAATTCACCCCTCCACTTT. Variable domain in full (rest from reference TRBV28 and TRBJ1-6): DVKVTQSSRYLVKRTGEKVFLECVQDMDHENMFWYRQDPGLGLRLIYFSYDVKMKEKGDIPEGYSVSREKKERFSLILESASTNQTSMYLCASSPWGTGYASSYNSPLHFGNGTRLTVT.

Ten or more counts support this clonotype. The rearrangement links TRBV7-9 to TRBJ2-7, with TRBD1 matching 8 bases. V gave up 3 bases and J gave up 3 bases; unmatched junction bases: 4. CDR3 length: 14 residues. The germline gives CDR1 SEHNR, CDR2 FQNEAQ (reference sequence). CDR3 nucleotide sequence: TGTGCCAGCAGCTTTACGGGACAGGACTACGAGCAGTACTTC. This sequence encodes CASSFTGQDYEQYF.

In the case of this clonotype: A far larger clone is off by one base, so a read error is likely. The chain links TRBV6-9 to TRBJ2-5; D may be TRBD1 or TRBD2 (5 bases each). Per germline, CDR1 MNHGY and CDR2 SVAAGI. Trimming cost V 3 bases and J 1 base, with 15 bases left between them. The CDR3 length is 16 residues. The CDR3 nucleotides read TGTGCCAGCAGTTACCATTTTGGGGGATCCCAAGAGACCCAGTACTTC. This sequence encodes CASSYHFGGSQETQYF.

This clonotype was seen repeatedly, ten times or more. This chain connects TRBV14 to TRBJ2-2; tentatively, D is TRBD1 (6 bases). The CDR3 totals 14 residues. V lost 6 bases and J lost 1, with 9 bases in between. The germline V gene encodes CDR1 SGHDN and CDR2 FVKESK. The CDR3 DNA sequence: TGTGCCAGCAGACTGACAGGGAACACCGGGGAGCTGTTTTTT. It codes for CASRLTGNTGELFF.

The chain employs TRBV5-6 and TRBJ2-3, with 8 bases aligning to TRBD2. V shed 3 bases, J shed 1 base, and the junction held 4 bases outside the gene matches. In germline, CDR1 is SGHDT, CDR2 YYEEEE. The CDR3 contains 15 residues. The CDR3 region is CASSWTTSGTDTQYF. The CDR3 nucleotides are TGTGCCAGCAGCTGGACGACTAGCGGCACAGATACGCAGTATTTT.

This clonotype has a count of ten or more. The J gene is TRBJ2-1, the V gene TRBV12-3 or TRBV12-4; 7 bases fit TRBD2. The CDR3 covers 15 residues. V lost 0 bases and J lost 7; bases outside the gene matches: 6. CDR3 residues: CASSLAGVGGNEQFF. The CDR3 nucleotides are TGTGCCAGCAGTTTAGCGGGAGTCGGGGGGAATGAGCAGTTCTTC.